The 8 T cell receptor beta chains reported below all come from one sample, sequenced in a study of T cell changes during pregnancy in multiple sclerosis. Some clones are missing from TCRdb's copy, which holds only in-frame ones; the method was immunoSEQ multiplex PCR. Of about 33,000 clones listed, approximately 92% are singletons. The sequenced material came from PBMCs (not recorded whether the cells were cultured). The receptors shown here come from a female donor with multiple sclerosis, enrolled in a pregnancy study.

The chain carries TRBV7-9 and TRBJ2-2; 12 nucleotides line up with TRBD1. This CDR3 has 17 residues. The germline V gene encodes CDR1 SEHNR and CDR2 FQNEAQ (reference sequence). V was pared by 4 bases and J by 6 bases, with 9 bases of the junction left unmatched. CDR3: CASSYPFGTGGSGELFF. CDR3 coding DNA: TGTGCCAGCAGCTATCCCTTCGGGACAGGGGGCTCCGGGGAGCTGTTTTTT.

CDR3 nucleotides: TGCGCCAGCCATGGTGGGGCGGTCAGGGGGGAGACCCAGTACTTC. Amino acids: CASHGGAVRGETQYF. The rearrangement joins TRBV5-1 to TRBJ2-5, with 7 nucleotides matching TRBD1. CDR1 and CDR2 from the germline V gene are SGHRS and YFSETQ. J gave up 5 bases and V 7 bases, and 14 bases lay outside the gene matches. The CDR3 sequence is 15 residues long.

CDR3 DNA sequence: TGTGCCTGGAGACTGAGGGAGCGGGAGGGCCGGAACACCGGGGAGCTGTTTTTT. This sequence encodes CAWRLREREGRNTGELFF. The genes are TRBV30 and TRBJ2-2; TRBD2 aligns across 10 bases. The CDR3 extends over 18 amino acids. Germline V gives CDR1 GTSNPN, CDR2 SVGIG (reference sequence). The V segment lost 3 bases and the J segment 1 base; nucleotides outside the gene matches: 11.

This rearrangement joins TRBV6-1 to TRBJ1-2, with 8 bases aligning to TRBD1. This CDR3 has 14 amino acids. Germline V gene sequence: CDR1 MNHNS, CDR2 SASEGT. Unmatched junction bases numbered 7, after V lost 6 bases and J lost 4 bases. CDR3: CASRPDRGSYGYTF. DNA for the CDR3: TGTGCCAGCAGACCCGACAGGGGCTCCTATGGCTACACCTTC.

The V and J genes are TRBV9 and TRBJ2-2; the D call may be TRBD1 or TRBD2 (9 bases each). V was clipped by 5 bases and J by 1 base, with 24 bases between them. Germline assignment: CDR1 SGDLS and CDR2 YYNGEE. CDR3 size: 19 residues. This CDR3 reads CASSGDRVIAGVNTGELFF. The CDR3 coding sequence is TGTGCCAGCAGTGGGGACAGGGTGATAGCGGGAGTGAACACCGGGGAGCTGTTTTTT.

The rearrangement uses TRBV13 and TRBJ2-1, with TRBD1 matching 10 bases. The CDR3 covers 15 residues. V shed 1 base and J 8 bases; nucleotides not matched to a gene: 5. Germline CDR1 is PRHDT and CDR2 is FYEKMQ (reference sequence). DNA of the CDR3: TGTGCCAGCAGCTTAGCGGGACAGGGGTCTGATGAGCAGTTCTTC. Protein: CASSLAGQGSDEQFF.

The chain has TRBV9 and TRBJ2-5; D is perhaps TRBD2 (6 bases). The CDR3 contains 15 residues. Germline V gene data show CDR1 as SGDLS and CDR2 as YYNGEE. The V end was cut by 4 bases, the J end by 2 bases, with 15 bases between. CDR3 coding DNA: TGTGCCAGCAGCTCACCCTCGGCGGGACAAGAGACCCAGTACTTC. Amino acid sequence: CASSSPSAGQETQYF.

The count of this clone is one. The CDR3 sequence: CASSLRALNEKLFF. The CDR3 region has the DNA TGTGCCAGCAGCTTAAGGGCCCTTAATGAAAAACTGTTTTTT. The V and J genes are TRBV7-2 and TRBJ1-4; D not certain. V lost 2 bases, J lost 4 bases, and 8 bases lay in between. This CDR3 comprises 14 residues. From germline, CDR1 is SGHTA and CDR2 FQGNSA. Variable domain in full (rest from reference TRBV7-2 and TRBJ1-4): GAGVSQSPSNKVTEKGKDVELRCDPISGHTALYWYRQSLGQGLEFLIYFQGNSAPDKSGLPSDRFSAERTGGSVSTLTIQRTQQEDSAVYLCASSLRALNEKLFFGSGTQLSVL.